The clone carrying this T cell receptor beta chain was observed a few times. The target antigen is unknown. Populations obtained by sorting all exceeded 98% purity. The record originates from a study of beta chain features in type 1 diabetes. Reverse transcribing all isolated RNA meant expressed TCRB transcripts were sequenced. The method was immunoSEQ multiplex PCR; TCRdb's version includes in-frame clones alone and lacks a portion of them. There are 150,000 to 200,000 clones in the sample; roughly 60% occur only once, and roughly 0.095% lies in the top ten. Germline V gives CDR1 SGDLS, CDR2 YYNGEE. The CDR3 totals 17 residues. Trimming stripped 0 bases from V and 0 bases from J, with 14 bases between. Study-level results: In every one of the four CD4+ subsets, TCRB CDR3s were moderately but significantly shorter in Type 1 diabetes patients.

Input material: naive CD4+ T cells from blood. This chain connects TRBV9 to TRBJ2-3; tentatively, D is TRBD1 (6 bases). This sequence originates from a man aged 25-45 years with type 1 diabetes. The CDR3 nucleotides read TGTGCCAGCAGCGTAGCGAGGGGGACCTACAGCACAGATACGCAGTATTTT. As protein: CASSVARGTYSTDTQYF.